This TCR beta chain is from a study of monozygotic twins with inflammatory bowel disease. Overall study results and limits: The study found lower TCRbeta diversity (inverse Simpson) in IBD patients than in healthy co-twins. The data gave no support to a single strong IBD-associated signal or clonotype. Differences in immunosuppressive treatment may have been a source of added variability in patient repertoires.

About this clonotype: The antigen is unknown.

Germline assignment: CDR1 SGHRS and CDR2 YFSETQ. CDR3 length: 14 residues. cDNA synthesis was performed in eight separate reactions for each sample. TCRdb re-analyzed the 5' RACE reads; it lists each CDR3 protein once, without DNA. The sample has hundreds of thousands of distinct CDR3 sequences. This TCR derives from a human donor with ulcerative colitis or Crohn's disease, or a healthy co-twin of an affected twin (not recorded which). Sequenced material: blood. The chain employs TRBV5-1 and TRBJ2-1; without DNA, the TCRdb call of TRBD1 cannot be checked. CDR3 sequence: CASSLTAGPNEQFF.